The 4 T cell receptor beta chains listed next were all sequenced from one sample in a study of monozygotic twins with inflammatory bowel disease. Each CDR3 protein gets one entry in TCRdb, which reprocessed the 5' RACE reads and gives no DNA. The repertoire shows under 350,000 distinct CDR3 sequences; the top ten hold 5.6%. The sample was blood. The receptors were sampled from a human donor with ulcerative colitis or Crohn's disease, or a healthy co-twin of an affected twin (not recorded which).

This CDR3 reads CASSHTRNLGEQYF. The rearrangement links TRBV3-1 to TRBJ2-7. Germline V gene sequence: CDR1 LGHDT, CDR2 YNNKEL (reference sequence). The CDR3 covers 14 residues.

The rearrangement uses TRBV20-1 and TRBJ2-7; the TRBD2 assignment by TCRdb is unverifiable without DNA. In germline, CDR1 is DFQATT, CDR2 SNEGSKA (reference sequence). The CDR3 consists of 14 residues. CDR3 residues: CSVFKTSGTYEQYF.

V is TRBV20-1 and J is TRBJ2-7; TCRdb's D call of TRBD2 is untestable without DNA. Germline assignment: CDR1 DFQATT and CDR2 SNEGSKA (reference sequence). This CDR3 has 15 amino acids. CDR3 in amino acids: CSAFDGTLSSYEQYF.

The rearrangement uses TRBV12-3 or TRBV12-4 and TRBJ1-1; TCRdb reports TRBD1, a call that lacks DNA to check it against. This CDR3 region has 14 residues. The CDR3 protein is CASRPQTVNTEAFF.